Below are 8 T cell receptor beta chains sequenced from a single sample in a study of long-term antiretroviral therapy in people with HIV. Survey level was the resolution at which the v3.0 immunoSEQ assay ran. TCRdb's table, derived via immunoSEQ multiplex PCR, lists solely in-frame clones and lacks some. The profile shows about 21,000 clones, 87% of them singletons. Source: unsorted PBMCs, taken 0.2 years before starting antiretroviral therapy. The receptors shown here come from a man in his late teens or twenties with HIV.

Only a few counts were recorded for this clone. The J gene is TRBJ2-7, the V gene TRBV2, with D maybe TRBD2 (5 bases). The CDR3 contains 14 residues. The V gene lost 1 base and the J gene lost 7 bases, with 14 bases spanning the gap. The germline CDR1 and CDR2 sequences are SNHLY and FYNNEI. CDR3 region: CASSEGRALGEQYF. The CDR3 bases are TGTGCCAGCAGTGAAGGGCGGGCCCTCGGGGAGCAGTACTTC.

This clone was detected only once. The chain carries TRBV18 and TRBJ2-7; TRBD2 matches 9 bases. The CDR3 loop spans 16 amino acids. Per the germline V gene, CDR1 is KGHSH and CDR2 is LQKENI. Trimming removed 3 bases from V and 1 base from J; junction bases left unmatched: 7. The CDR3 region is CASSPRTSDISYEQYF. The CDR3 DNA reads as TGTGCCAGCTCACCGCGGACTAGCGATATTTCCTACGAGCAGTACTTC.

The chain is built from TRBV9 and TRBJ2-5; D call uncertain. The CDR3 is 13 residues long. Germline CDR1 is SGDLS and CDR2 is YYNGEE. Between the trimmed V and J ends, which lost 4 bases and 0 bases, there was a span of 7 bases. CDR3 DNA: TGTGCCAGCAGCCCCCCATACCAAGAGACCCAGTACTTC. Its translation: CASSPPYQETQYF.

The V gene is TRBV6-5, the J gene TRBJ1-1, with 9 bases aligning to TRBD1. The CDR3 has 15 amino acids. J was trimmed by 4 bases and V by 5 bases; bases with no gene match: 8. Germline V gene data show CDR1 as MNHEY and CDR2 as SVGAGI. CDR3 sequence: CASSQDRGRGTEAFF. The CDR3 DNA follows: TGTGCCAGCAGTCAGGACAGGGGAAGGGGCACTGAAGCTTTCTTT.

This rearrangement joins TRBV28 to TRBJ1-1, with a possible D match to TRBD1 (6 bases). V was shortened by 3 bases and J by 0 bases, with 11 bases between the two germline ends. Germline loops: CDR1 MDHEN, CDR2 SYDVKM. The CDR3 is made up of 15 amino acids. Here the CDR3 reads CASSLRGRVNTEAFF. The CDR3 DNA reads as TGTGCCAGCAGTTTGAGGGGGAGGGTGAACACTGAAGCTTTCTTT.

This sequence joins TRBV14 and TRBJ2-7, with a weak D call TRBD2 (5 bases). Trimming cost V 4 bases and J 9 bases, with 19 bases left between them. Germline CDR1 SGHDN, CDR2 FVKESK. The CDR3 totals 14 residues. The CDR3 loop is CASSPDITFSGQYF. The CDR3, as DNA: TGTGCCAGCAGCCCGGATATTACTTTCAGCGGGCAGTACTTC.

The CDR3 here is CASSLGQGGFFYEQYF. The CDR3 nucleotides are TGTGCCAGCAGCCTCGGACAGGGAGGGTTCTTTTACGAGCAGTACTTC. V usage is TRBV5-6 and J usage is TRBJ2-7, with D possibly TRBD1 on 8 matching bases. The germline V gene has CDR1 SGHDT and CDR2 YYEEEE. This CDR3 region has 16 residues. Trimming stripped 4 bases from V and 4 bases from J, with 21 bases between.

V gene TRBV5-1 combines with J gene TRBJ2-1; TRBD2 matches 13 bases. CDR3 size: 17 residues. Germline assignment: CDR1 SGHRS and CDR2 YFSETQ. V lost 4 bases, J lost 3 bases, and 7 bases stayed unmatched. CDR3 amino acids: CASSPTSGGGLYNEQFF. The DNA of the CDR3 is TGCGCCAGCAGCCCAACTAGCGGGGGGGGACTCTACAATGAGCAGTTCTTC.